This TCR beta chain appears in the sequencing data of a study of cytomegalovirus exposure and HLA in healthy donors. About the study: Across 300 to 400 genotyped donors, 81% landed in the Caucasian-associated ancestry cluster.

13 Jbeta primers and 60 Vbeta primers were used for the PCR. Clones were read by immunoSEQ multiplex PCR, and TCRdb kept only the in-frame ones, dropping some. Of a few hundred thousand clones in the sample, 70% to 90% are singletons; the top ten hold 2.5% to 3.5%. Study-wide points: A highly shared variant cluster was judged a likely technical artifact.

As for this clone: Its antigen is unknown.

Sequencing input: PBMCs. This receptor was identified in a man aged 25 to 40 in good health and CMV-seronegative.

As DNA, the CDR3 is TGTGCCAGCAGTTTCGAAGGGGGTGGCTACACCTTC. Its translation: CASSFEGGGYTF. The chain recombines TRBV28 with TRBJ1-2; maybe TRBD1 (6 bases). V was shortened by 3 bases and J by 7 bases, with 9 bases between the two germline ends. CDR1 MDHEN and CDR2 SYDVKM come from the germline V gene. The CDR3 has 12 residues.